This TCR beta chain appears in the sequencing data of a study of blood T cells in healthy people across ages. This clonotype was detected a few times. Antigen unknown. Alongside a J-beta primer mix, a sample-barcoded 5' primer served in a second PCR lasting 7 to 11 cycles. Every sample gave at least 2.5 million paired-end reads containing CDR3. MiXCR, run by TCRdb on the 5' RACE reads, gives a single entry per CDR3 protein. The sample has under 1 million distinct CDR3 sequences; around 45% are singletons. Notes on the study in general: The fall in TCR beta diversity per million T cells was roughly linear with age.

The people who gave samples were healthy Caucasians from Russia, aged about 6 to 100. The sequence derives from a man between 60 and 75 years old in good health. The sample was blood.

Here the CDR3 reads CASGVGYNEQFF. The CDR3 DNA follows: TGTGCCAGCGGCGTCGGGTACAATGAGCAGTTCTTC. The chain couples TRBV27 to TRBJ2-1, with D hard to call. CDR3 size: 12 residues. V lost 8 bases and J 4 bases, leaving 9 bases between the germline ends. Germline CDR1 reads MNHEY; CDR2 reads SMNVEV (reference sequence).